This T cell receptor beta chain was sequenced during a study of patients and donors after allogeneic stem cell transplantation. MiXCR was run by TCRdb on the RT-PCR reads, yielding one entry per CDR3 protein. The sample holds about 87,000 distinct CDR3 sequences; roughly 5.1% are singletons and the top ten take 2.6%. From germline, CDR1 is MDHEN and CDR2 SYDVKM. The J segment lost 4 bases and the V segment lost 3 bases, leaving 9 bases of the junction unmatched. The CDR3 extends over 15 amino acids. Sequencing input: blood, either unsorted or a sorted T cell fraction (not recorded which). This TCR was sampled from a human donor who was either an allogeneic HSCT recipient or a stem cell or donor lymphocyte infusion donor (not recorded which). It is not recorded whose cells these are; they may come from a transplant donor. This chain links TRBV28 with TRBJ2-7; 7 bases align to TRBD1. In DNA form, the CDR3 reads TGTGCCAGCAGTTTGATCAGGACAGGTTTATACGAGCAGTACTTC. This sequence encodes CASSLIRTGLYEQYF.